Listed below are T cell receptor beta chains from one sample, sequenced in a study of blood T cell repertoires in COVID-19. Some clones are missing from TCRdb's copy, which holds only in-frame ones; the method was immunoSEQ multiplex PCR. Among about 300,000 clones listed, around 91% were seen once. What was sequenced was PBMCs or T cells enriched from blood (not recorded which). The source is a woman between 18 and 29 years old with acute COVID-19. CDR3s include the opening cysteine and the closing phenylalanine or tryptophan. The order of the fields is V gene, J gene, clone size, D gene, CDR3 DNA, CDR3 protein. D genes are given only for firm matches. Where a row states a size, it is once, few, many or the class of an expanded clone; other rows omit it.

TRBV18	TRBJ2-2	-	-	TGTGCCAGCTCACCGTTCGCGAACACCGGGGAGCTGTTTTTT	CASSPFANTGELFF
TRBV28	TRBJ1-5	-	TRBD1	TGTGCTATCGCGCAGGGGGCTCGGCCCCAGCATTTT	CAIAQGARPQHF
TRBV13	TRBJ1-5	-	-	TGTGCCAGCAGTTGCGGGACCCAAGGAAGGCAGCCCCAGCATTTT	CASSCGTQGRQPQHF
TRBV7-9	TRBJ1-6	-	TRBD1	TGTGCCAGCACCACCGTACCCTTGAACAGGGGCTTGTCCTATAATTCACCCCTCCACTTT	CASTTVPLNRGLSYNSPLHF
TRBV2	TRBJ2-7	-	-	TGTGCCAGCAGTGAAGCGGGACTGGGAGCAAGATCCTACGAGCAGTACTTC	CASSEAGLGARSYEQYF
TRBV9	TRBJ1-2	-	-	TGTGCCAGCAGCGGGGGCCCAGGACCTAACTATGGCTACACCTTC	CASSGGPGPNYGYTF
TRBV14	TRBJ1-2	-	-	TGTGCCAGCAGCGAACAACAGGCGGGGGCTGGTGGCTACACCTTC	CASSEQQAGAGGYTF
TRBV11-2	TRBJ2-1	-	-	TGTGCCAGCAGCCCCAGGGAGGTGCACAATGAGCAGTTCTTC	CASSPREVHNEQFF
TRBV7-9	TRBJ1-6	-	-	TGTGCCAGCACGGCAGTAGAGGGGGATAATTCACCCCTCCACTTT	CASTAVEGDNSPLHF
TRBV19	TRBJ1-2	-	TRBD1	TGTGCCAGTAGTTCGGGACAGGGGAGGGATGGCTACACCTTC	CASSSGQGRDGYTF
TRBV7-9	TRBJ1-1	-	-	TGTGCCAGCAGCTTACCGGGGGAGAACACTGAAGCTTTCTTT	CASSLPGENTEAFF
TRBV24-1	TRBJ1-5	few	-	TGTGCCACCAGTGATCCCCAGGGATTTCAGCCCCAGCATTTT	CATSDPQGFQPQHF
TRBV5-1	TRBJ2-7	-	TRBD2	TGCGCCAGCAGCTTGGTAGCGGGAGGATCCTACGAGCAGTACTTC	CASSLVAGGSYEQYF
TRBV28	TRBJ2-7	-	-	TGTGCCAGCAGTCCTTCTGGAGGGGTAGAGCAGTACTTC	CASSPSGGVEQYF
TRBV24-1	TRBJ1-1	-	TRBD1	TGTGCCACCAGTGATTCGTCGGACAGGGGATCTTTCTTT	CATSDSSDRGSFF
TRBV19	TRBJ1-5	-	-	TGTGCCAGTACCAATATCGCCGGAGCGGAACAGCCCCAGCATTTT	CASTNIAGAEQPQHF
TRBV5-1	TRBJ1-2	-	TRBD1	TGCGCCAGCAGCCTAGGACAGGAGAACTATGGCTACACCTTC	CASSLGQENYGYTF
TRBV25-1	TRBJ2-1	-	-	TGTGCCAGCAGTGACCCTAGAAGGCTATACAATGAGCAGTTCTTC	CASSDPRRLYNEQFF
TRBV5-1	TRBJ2-2	-	-	TGCGCCAGCAGCTTGGTAAGCCCGAACACCGGGGAGCTGTTTTTT	CASSLVSPNTGELFF
TRBV5-1	TRBJ2-5	-	TRBD1	TGCGCCAGCAGCCCGGGACAGGGGGTTCAAGAGACCCAGTACTTC	CASSPGQGVQETQYF
TRBV28	TRBJ1-3	-	-	TGTGCCAGCAGTTTACCTACAGGGCGCCTCGGAAACACCATATATTTT	CASSLPTGRLGNTIYF
TRBV5-8	TRBJ2-1	-	TRBD2	TGTGCCAGCAGCTCGACTAGCGGGAGGGCAAATGAGCAGTTCTTC	CASSSTSGRANEQFF
TRBV27	TRBJ1-3	-	-	TGTGCCAGCAGCCAGTACAGTATACCCTCTGGAAACACCATATATTTT	CASSQYSIPSGNTIYF
TRBV3-1/TRBV3-2	TRBJ2-5	-	TRBD1	TGTGCCAGCAGCGACTGGGACAGGGAGACCCAGTACTTC	CASSDWDRETQYF
TRBV21-1	TRBJ1-5	few	-	TGTGCCACCCCTCGACAGGGGCGACTGTATAGCAATCAGCCCCAGCATTTT	CATPRQGRLYSNQPQHF
TRBV28	TRBJ1-2	-	-	TGTGCCAGCAGTTTAACAGGGCAGGGCTACACCTTC	CASSLTGQGYTF